The 20 T cell receptor beta chains in this list originate from one sample, sequenced in a study of molecular identifiers for immune sequencing clone quantification. One entry per CDR3 protein results from TCRdb running MiXCR on the PCR reads. The data contain about 500,000 distinct CDR3 sequences, about 25% of them seen just once; the ten biggest clones take up about 0.75%. The sample consisted of naive CD8+ T cells from blood, with Jurkat cell RNA spiked in. The subset here: FACS-sorted CD8+CD4-CCR7+CD45RA+ naive T cells. These receptors were collected from a human donor in good health. Some libraries in this study had Jurkat cell RNA spiked in.

This clonotype occurred many times. V and J are TRBV5-1 and TRBJ1-1; 10 nucleotides match TRBD1. In germline, CDR1 is SGHRS, CDR2 YFSETQ. Germline trimming cut 1 base from V and 6 bases from J; bases unmatched to any gene: 12. The CDR3 contains 17 residues. CDR3: CASSLWPLAGQGAEAFF. The CDR3 nucleotides read TGCGCCAGCAGCTTGTGGCCCCTCGCCGGACAGGGGGCTGAAGCTTTCTTT.

This chain joins TRBV4-3 and TRBJ2-5; tentative D call: TRBD2 (6 bases). The CDR3 sequence is 16 residues long. The germline gives CDR1 LGHNA, CDR2 YSLEER. V was trimmed by 4 bases and J by 3 bases, leaving 18 bases between them. CDR3 DNA: TGCGCCAGCAGCCCCCAGATGGGGGGTGGCAAAGAGACCCAGTACTTC. Amino acids: CASSPQMGGGKETQYF.

A word on this clonotype: This may come from a read error, since a much larger clone is one base off. The V call is TRBV7-9, the J call TRBJ2-3; D unclear. CDR3 length: 12 amino acids. CDR1 SEHNR and CDR2 FQNEAQ come from the germline V gene (reference sequence). CDR3: CVSSLREDTQYF. The CDR3 nucleotides are TGTGTCAGCAGCTTAAGGGAAGATACGCAGTATTTT.

This clonotype was recorded a few times. This sequence joins TRBV12-3 or TRBV12-4 and TRBJ2-7; possible D gene TRBD1, 6 bases. V was clipped by 5 bases and J by 6 bases, with 14 bases between them. This CDR3 region has 13 residues. CDR3 region: CASSLARGVEQYF. CDR3 sequence (DNA): TGTGCCAGCAGTCTGGCCAGGGGAGTCGAGCAGTACTTC.

Only a few counts were recorded for this clonotype. Germline and junction disagree at one end, which may indicate a read error. The chain employs TRBV5-3 and TRBJ2-3; D is perhaps TRBD2 (5 bases). TRBV5-3 counts as an open reading frame of uncertain function. The CDR3 consists of 16 residues. The CDR3 protein is CASSLEATLETDIQYF. The CDR3 nucleotides read TGTGCCAGCAGCTTGGAGGCCACGCTGGAAACAGATATTCAGTATTTT.

The CDR3 DNA reads as TGCGCCAGCAGCCAAATGGTCTCGAATTCACCCCTCCACTTT. Protein product: CASSQMVSNSPLHF. The chain has TRBV4-1 and TRBJ1-6; D is unresolved. The V and J ends lost 2 bases and 7 bases respectively, with 9 bases between them. The germline V gene encodes CDR1 MGHRA and CDR2 YSYEKL. The CDR3 sequence is 14 residues long.

This clonotype was recorded at least ten times. The chain recombines TRBV6-2 or TRBV6-3 with TRBJ1-5, with a tentative D call TRBD1 (6 bases). The germline V and J ends were trimmed by 6 bases and 0 bases, with 9 bases remaining between them. The CDR3 contains 14 residues. Germline loops: CDR1 MNHEY, CDR2 SVGEGT. DNA of the CDR3: TGTGCCAGCAGAAGACAGGATAGCAATCAGCCCCAGCATTTT. It codes for CASRRQDSNQPQHF.

The sample holds a few counts of this clonotype. The V call is TRBV19, the J call TRBJ2-7; possible D gene TRBD1, 6 bases. Trimming removed 5 bases from V and 6 bases from J, with 11 bases in between. The CDR3 has 12 amino acids. Germline CDR1 is LNHDA and CDR2 is SQIVND (reference sequence). Here the CDR3 reads CASSFGQSEQYF. In DNA, the CDR3 is TGTGCCAGTAGTTTTGGACAGTCCGAGCAGTACTTC.

V usage is TRBV6-1 and J usage is TRBJ1-4; TRBD1 is a possible D gene (6 bases). The CDR3 totals 15 residues. CDR1 is MNHNS and CDR2 is SASEGT in the germline V gene. Trimming cost V 7 bases and J 6 bases, with 18 bases left between them. The CDR3 sequence: CASTEGGASYEKLFF. Here the CDR3 DNA reads TGTGCCAGCACCGAAGGGGGGGCTAGCTATGAAAAACTGTTTTTT.

Comments on this clonotype: Since a much larger clone is just one base distant, this may be a read error. The chain employs TRBV4-3 and TRBJ2-7; D may be TRBD2 (5 bases). This CDR3 region has 16 residues. Germline V gene lookup returns CDR1 LGHNA and CDR2 YSLEER. The CDR3 is CASSQVEDGYGSEQYF. CDR3 nucleotides: TGCGCCAGCAGTCAAGTGGAGGACGGGTACGGGTCGGAGCAGTACTTC.

In this sample, this clonotype turned up a few times. The chain combines TRBV6-5 with TRBJ1-1; weak D call: TRBD1 (6 bases). The CDR3 loop spans 13 amino acids. V was cut by 6 bases and J by 4 bases, with 12 bases left in between. Germline values: CDR1 MNHEY, CDR2 SVGAGI. The CDR3 DNA follows: TGTGCCAGCAGGGAGGGGGTTGGCACTGAAGCTTTCTTT. Translated, it gives CASREGVGTEAFF.

The DNA for the CDR3 is TGTGCCAGCAGGGACCGGGACAGGGATTATTCACCCCTCCACTTT. Amino acids: CASRDRDRDYSPLHF. The chain uses TRBV2 and TRBJ1-6, with 9 bases fitting TRBD1. J gave up 8 bases and V 6 bases, and 8 bases lay outside the gene matches. Germline-derived CDR1 and CDR2 are SNHLY and FYNNEI. The CDR3 covers 15 residues.

The chain has TRBV6-5 and TRBJ1-5; tentatively, D is TRBD1 (6 bases). The CDR3 runs to 17 residues. V gave up 2 bases and J gave up 0 bases, with 14 bases separating them. Germline CDR1 and CDR2: MNHEY and SVGAGI. CDR3 nucleotides: TGTGCCAGCAGTTACCGTGGACAGTCTTATAGCAATCAGCCCCAGCATTTT. Translated: CASSYRGQSYSNQPQHF.

Points on this clonotype: This may be a read error, as it is one base from a much larger clone. This chain links TRBV11-2 with TRBJ2-1, with D perhaps matching TRBD1 or TRBD2 (5 bases each). CDR3 length equals 20 residues. Per germline, CDR1 SGHAT and CDR2 FQNNGV. CDR3 bases: TGTGCCAGCAGCGACTCATACGGGGACCAACTTTGGTCCAACTACAATGAGCAGTCCTTC. Its protein is CASSDSYGDQLWSNYNEQSF.

On this clonotype itself: This may be a read error: a much more frequent sequence differs by one nucleotide. The final CDR3 position lacks the conserved phenylalanine or tryptophan, pointing to a likely read error. The V call is TRBV29-1, the J call TRBJ1-1, with D unresolved. With 3 bases removed from V and 5 bases from J, the gap between germline ends came to 22 bases. CDR3 size: 16 residues. Germline CDR1 and CDR2: SQVTM and ANQGSEA. For the CDR3, the DNA is TGCAGCGTTGAGATGCCTATGGGGAACATTGAAACTGAAGCTTTCTTA. Translated: CSVEMPMGNIETEAFL.

This clonotype was counted only a few times. One base away lies a much larger clone, so this may be a sequencing read error. J is TRBJ2-6 and V is TRBV29-1; a weak D match, TRBD1 (5 bases). The CDR3 covers 14 residues. Germline CDR1 SQVTM, CDR2 ANQGSEA. The CDR3 spells CSVEWPPGAIVLTF. The CDR3 region has the DNA TGCAGCGTTGAATGGCCGCCTGGGGCCATCGTCCTGACTTTC.

Regarding this clonotype: At one end, the junction sequence differs from germline, possibly due to a read error. The chain uses TRBV19 and TRBJ2-5; D may match TRBD1 or TRBD2 (5 bases each). This CDR3 spans 15 amino acids. CDR1 and CDR2 (germline): LNHDA, SQIVND (reference sequence). CDR3 region: CTSSIGFSGTETQYF. The CDR3 bases are TGTACCAGTAGTATTGGTTTCTCTGGGACAGAGACCCAGTACTTC.

A few counts support this clonotype. The chain recombines TRBV5-1 with TRBJ1-2, with no clear D. V gave up 0 bases and J gave up 3 bases, with 6 bases separating them. The germline gives CDR1 SGHRS, CDR2 YFSETQ. The length of the CDR3 is 13 residues. The CDR3 loop reads CASSLESYYGYTF. CDR3 in DNA: TGCGCCAGCAGCTTGGAATCCTACTATGGCTACACCTTC. The full variable domain, its missing parts supplied by reference TRBV5-1 and TRBJ1-2, is KAGVTQTPRYLIKTRGQQVTLSCSPISGHRSVSWYQQTPGQGLQFLFEYFSETQRNKGNFPGRFSGRQFSNSRSEMNVSTLELGDSALYLCASSLESYYGYTFGSGTRLTVV.

The rearrangement joins TRBV13 to TRBJ2-3; 13 nucleotides agree with TRBD2. The CDR3 consists of 20 residues. The germline gives CDR1 PRHDT, CDR2 FYEKMQ (reference sequence). Germline trimming cut 5 bases from V and 1 base from J; bases unmatched to any gene: 15. This chain's CDR3 is CASSPDKGLAGWVGTDTQYF. The CDR3 region has the DNA TGTGCCAGCAGCCCAGACAAGGGACTAGCGGGATGGGTCGGCACAGATACGCAGTATTTT.

The table lists this clonotype with a few counts. The chain recombines TRBV6-2 or TRBV6-3 with TRBJ2-7, with D maybe TRBD1 (5 bases). V lost 4 bases and J 3 bases, leaving 13 bases between the germline ends. This CDR3 has 14 residues. The germline CDR1 and CDR2 sequences are MNHEY and SVGEGT. The CDR3 bases are TGTGCCAGCAGTTCAAGACAGACACGCTACGAGCAGTACTTC. Its protein product is CASSSRQTRYEQYF.